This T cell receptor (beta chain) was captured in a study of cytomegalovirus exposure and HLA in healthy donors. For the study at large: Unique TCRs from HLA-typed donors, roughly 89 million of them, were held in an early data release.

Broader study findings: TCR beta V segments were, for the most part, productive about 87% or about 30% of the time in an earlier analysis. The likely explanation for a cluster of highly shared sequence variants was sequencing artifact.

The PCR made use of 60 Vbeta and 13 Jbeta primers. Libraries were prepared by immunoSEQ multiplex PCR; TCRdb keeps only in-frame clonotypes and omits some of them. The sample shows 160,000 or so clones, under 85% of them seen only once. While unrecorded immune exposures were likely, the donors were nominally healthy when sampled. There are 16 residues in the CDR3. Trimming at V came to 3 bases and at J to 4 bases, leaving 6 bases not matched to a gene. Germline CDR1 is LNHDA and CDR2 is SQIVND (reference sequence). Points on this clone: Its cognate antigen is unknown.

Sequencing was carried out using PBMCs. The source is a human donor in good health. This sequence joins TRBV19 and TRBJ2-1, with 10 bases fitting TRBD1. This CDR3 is CASSIWGTGVYNEQFF. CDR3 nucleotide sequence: TGTGCCAGTAGTATCTGGGGGACAGGGGTGTACAATGAGCAGTTCTTC.